Listed below are T cell receptor beta chains from one sample, sequenced in a study of T-cell memory formation after mild COVID-19. A single record per CDR3 protein comes from TCRdb applying MiXCR to the 5' RACE reads. The sample records roughly 340,000 distinct CDR3 sequences, under 25% being singletons. Specimen: PBMCs or a T cell subset sorted from them (not recorded which). The origin of the receptors is a man between 18 and 35 years old who had mild COVID-19 (a few samples of this study predate the infection). Cell type and time point are not known. Each CDR3 is given with its conserved first and last residue. The D gene is left open where the match is weak. Clone sizes are given selectively: once, few, many, or a class where the clone is expanded.

cdr3_length: 14
v_call: TRBV7-9
d_call: .
clone_size: .
j_call: TRBJ2-5
cdr3_nt: TGTGCCAGCAGCGAGACAGTGATCCAAGAGACCCAGTACTTC
cdr3_aa: CASSETVIQETQYF

cdr3_length: 11
v_call: TRBV20-1
d_call: .
clone_size: few
j_call: TRBJ2-7
cdr3_nt: TGCAGTGCGGGGGACAACTACGAGCAGTACTTC
cdr3_aa: CSAGDNYEQYF

cdr3_length: 14
v_call: TRBV18
d_call: .
clone_size: .
j_call: TRBJ2-5
cdr3_nt: TGTGCCAGCTCACCATCAGCAAGTTTGGAGACCCAGTACTTC
cdr3_aa: CASSPSASLETQYF

cdr3_length: 15
v_call: TRBV20-1
d_call: .
clone_size: .
j_call: TRBJ1-5
cdr3_nt: TGCAGTGCTACGACCAGGGGTACGAGCAATCAGCCCCAGCATTTT
cdr3_aa: CSATTRGTSNQPQHF

cdr3_length: 16
v_call: TRBV24-1
d_call: .
clone_size: few
j_call: TRBJ2-1
cdr3_nt: TGTGCCACCAGTGATTCTAGCACCATGGGGGGCAATGAGCAGTTCTTC
cdr3_aa: CATSDSSTMGGNEQFF

cdr3_length: 13
v_call: TRBV7-9
d_call: .
clone_size: .
j_call: TRBJ1-2
cdr3_nt: TGTGCCAGCAGCTTAGCGGATGAAGTTGGCTACACCTTC
cdr3_aa: CASSLADEVGYTF

cdr3_length: 17
v_call: TRBV10-3
d_call: .
clone_size: .
j_call: TRBJ1-2
cdr3_nt: TGTGCCATCAGCACCGAGGGAGGGCTCCGGAGGATCTATGGCTACACCTTC
cdr3_aa: CAISTEGGLRRIYGYTF

cdr3_length: 13
v_call: TRBV2
d_call: .
clone_size: few
j_call: TRBJ1-1
cdr3_nt: TGTGCCAGCAGTGAAGCAGGGGAGACTGAAGCTTTCTTT
cdr3_aa: CASSEAGETEAFF

cdr3_length: 11
v_call: TRBV6-4
d_call: .
clone_size: .
j_call: TRBJ2-7
cdr3_nt: TGTGCCAGCAAATCCCACTACGAGCAGTACTTC
cdr3_aa: CASKSHYEQYF

cdr3_length: 15
v_call: TRBV6-2/TRBV6-3
d_call: .
clone_size: few
j_call: TRBJ1-2
cdr3_nt: TGTGCCAGCAGTTACGGCATAACCGTGAGCTATGGCTACACCTTC
cdr3_aa: CASSYGITVSYGYTF

cdr3_length: 14
v_call: TRBV3-1
d_call: .
clone_size: .
j_call: TRBJ2-7
cdr3_nt: TGTGCCAGCAGCCAAGATATCGGAACCTACGAGCAGTACTTC
cdr3_aa: CASSQDIGTYEQYF

cdr3_length: 17
v_call: TRBV5-1
d_call: .
clone_size: few
j_call: TRBJ2-5
cdr3_nt: TGCGCCAGCAGCTTTGGTGTGGGGACTTCCCAACTCGAGACCCAGTACTTC
cdr3_aa: CASSFGVGTSQLETQYF

cdr3_length: 14
v_call: TRBV7-9
d_call: .
clone_size: .
j_call: TRBJ1-6
cdr3_nt: TGTGCCAGCAGCTATTGGACGGGAAATTCACCCCTCCACTTT
cdr3_aa: CASSYWTGNSPLHF

cdr3_length: 12
v_call: TRBV7-9
d_call: .
clone_size: .
j_call: TRBJ2-7
cdr3_nt: TGTGCCAGCAGTTCCGCTATCTACGAGCAGTACTTC
cdr3_aa: CASSSAIYEQYF

cdr3_length: 14
v_call: TRBV4-1
d_call: .
clone_size: .
j_call: TRBJ1-2
cdr3_nt: TGCGCCAGCAGCCAAGGGGGGGTTGGCTATGGCTACACCTTC
cdr3_aa: CASSQGGVGYGYTF

cdr3_length: 11
v_call: TRBV7-6
d_call: .
clone_size: many
j_call: TRBJ1-4
cdr3_nt: TGTGCCAGCAGCACTAATGAAAAACTGTTTTTT
cdr3_aa: CASSTNEKLFF

cdr3_length: 15
v_call: TRBV4-3
d_call: .
clone_size: few
j_call: TRBJ2-3
cdr3_nt: TGCGCCAGCAGCCAATCGCGGACCTTCGGGGATACGCAGTATTTT
cdr3_aa: CASSQSRTFGDTQYF

cdr3_length: 14
v_call: TRBV11-2
d_call: .
clone_size: .
j_call: TRBJ2-1
cdr3_nt: TGTGCCAGCAGCTTGAATCAGGGGTTCAATGAGCAGTTCTTC
cdr3_aa: CASSLNQGFNEQFF